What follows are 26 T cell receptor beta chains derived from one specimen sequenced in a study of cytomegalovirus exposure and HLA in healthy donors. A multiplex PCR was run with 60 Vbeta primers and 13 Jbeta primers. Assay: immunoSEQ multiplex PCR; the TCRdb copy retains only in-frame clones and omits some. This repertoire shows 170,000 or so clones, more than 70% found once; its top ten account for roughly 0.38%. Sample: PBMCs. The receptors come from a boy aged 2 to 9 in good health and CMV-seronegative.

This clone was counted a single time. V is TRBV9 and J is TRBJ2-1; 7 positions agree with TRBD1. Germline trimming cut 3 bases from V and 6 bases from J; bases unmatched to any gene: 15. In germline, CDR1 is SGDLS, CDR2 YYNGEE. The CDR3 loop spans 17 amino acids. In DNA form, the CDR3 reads TGTGCCAGCAGCGGCTCCGGGACAGCCAGAAAGTTCAATGAGCAGTTCTTC. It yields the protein CASSGSGTARKFNEQFF.

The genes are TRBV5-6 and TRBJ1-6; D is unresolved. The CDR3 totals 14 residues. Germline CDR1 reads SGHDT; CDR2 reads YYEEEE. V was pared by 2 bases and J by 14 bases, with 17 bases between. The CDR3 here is CASSFNLPSVALHF. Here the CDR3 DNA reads TGTGCCAGCAGCTTCAACTTGCCTTCCGTCGCCCTCCACTTT.

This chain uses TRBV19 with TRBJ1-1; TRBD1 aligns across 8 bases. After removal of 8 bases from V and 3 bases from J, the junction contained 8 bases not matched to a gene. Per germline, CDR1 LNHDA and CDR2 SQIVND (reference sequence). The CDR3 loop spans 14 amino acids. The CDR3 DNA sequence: TGTGCCAGTCGTAGGACAGGGCGGCACACTGAAGCTTTCTTT. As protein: CASRRTGRHTEAFF.

This chain's CDR3 is CASSESRDRDGYTF. In nucleotides, the CDR3 is TGTGCCAGCAGCGAGTCCCGGGACAGGGATGGCTACACCTTC. The rearrangement joins TRBV5-5 to TRBJ1-2, with 9 bases that match TRBD1. The J segment lost 6 bases and the V segment lost 4 bases, leaving 7 bases of the junction unmatched. CDR3 length: 14 amino acids. The germline V gene has CDR1 SGHKS and CDR2 YYEKEE (reference sequence).

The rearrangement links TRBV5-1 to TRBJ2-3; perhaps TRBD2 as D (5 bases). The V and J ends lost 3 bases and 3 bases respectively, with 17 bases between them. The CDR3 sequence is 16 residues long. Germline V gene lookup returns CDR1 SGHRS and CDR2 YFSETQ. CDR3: CASSSSTRSETDTQYF. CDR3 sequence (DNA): TGCGCCAGCAGCTCTTCCACTAGATCCGAGACAGATACGCAGTATTTT.

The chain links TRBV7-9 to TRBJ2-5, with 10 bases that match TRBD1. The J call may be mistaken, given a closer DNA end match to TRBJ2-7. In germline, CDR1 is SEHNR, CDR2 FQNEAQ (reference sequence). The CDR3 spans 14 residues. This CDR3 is CASSLWDRGYEQYF. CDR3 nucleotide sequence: TGTGCCAGCAGCTTATGGGACAGGGGCTACGAGCAGTACTTC.

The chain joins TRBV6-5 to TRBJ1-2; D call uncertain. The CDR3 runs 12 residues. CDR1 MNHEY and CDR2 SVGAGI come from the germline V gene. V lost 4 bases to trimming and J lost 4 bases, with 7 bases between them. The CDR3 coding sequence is TGTGCCAGCAGTTTAGACACCTATGGCTACACCTTC. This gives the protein CASSLDTYGYTF.

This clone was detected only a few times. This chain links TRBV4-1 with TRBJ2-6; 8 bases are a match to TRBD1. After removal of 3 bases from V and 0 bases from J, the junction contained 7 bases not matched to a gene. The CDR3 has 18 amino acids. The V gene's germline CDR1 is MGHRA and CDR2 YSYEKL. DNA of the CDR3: TGCGCCAGCAGCCAGGGGACAGGCTCTATCTCTGGGGCCAACGTCCTGACTTTC. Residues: CASSQGTGSISGANVLTF.

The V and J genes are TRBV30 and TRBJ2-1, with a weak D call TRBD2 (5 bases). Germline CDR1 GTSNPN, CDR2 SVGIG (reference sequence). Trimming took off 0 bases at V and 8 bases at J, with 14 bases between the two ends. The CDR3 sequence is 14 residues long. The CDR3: CAWSVKLDGYEQFF. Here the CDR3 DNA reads TGTGCCTGGAGTGTGAAACTAGACGGCTATGAGCAGTTCTTC.

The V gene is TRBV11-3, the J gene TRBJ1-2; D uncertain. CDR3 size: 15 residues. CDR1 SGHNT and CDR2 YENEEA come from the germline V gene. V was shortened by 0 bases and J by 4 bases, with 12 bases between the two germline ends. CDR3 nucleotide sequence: TGTGCCAGCAGCTTAGAAAGTACAGAACCCTATGGCTACACCTTC. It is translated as CASSLESTEPYGYTF.

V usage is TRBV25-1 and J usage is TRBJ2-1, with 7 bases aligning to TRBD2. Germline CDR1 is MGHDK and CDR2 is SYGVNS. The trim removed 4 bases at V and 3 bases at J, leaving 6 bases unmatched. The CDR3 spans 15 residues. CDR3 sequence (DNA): TGTGCCAGCAGTGTAGGGAGGGGTCTCTACAATGAGCAGTTCTTC. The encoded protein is CASSVGRGLYNEQFF.

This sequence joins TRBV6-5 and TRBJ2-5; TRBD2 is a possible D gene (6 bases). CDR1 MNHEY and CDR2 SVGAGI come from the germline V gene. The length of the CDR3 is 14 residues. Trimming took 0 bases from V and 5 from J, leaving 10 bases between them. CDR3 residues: CASSYSGTAETQYF. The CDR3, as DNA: TGTGCCAGCAGTTACTCGGGGACTGCGGAGACCCAGTACTTC.

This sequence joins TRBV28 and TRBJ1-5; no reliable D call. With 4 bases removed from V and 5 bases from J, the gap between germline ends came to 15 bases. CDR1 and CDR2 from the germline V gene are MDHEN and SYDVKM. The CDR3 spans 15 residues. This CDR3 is CASSSIRRLYQPQHF. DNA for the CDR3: TGTGCCAGCAGTTCTATTAGAAGACTTTATCAGCCCCAGCATTTT.

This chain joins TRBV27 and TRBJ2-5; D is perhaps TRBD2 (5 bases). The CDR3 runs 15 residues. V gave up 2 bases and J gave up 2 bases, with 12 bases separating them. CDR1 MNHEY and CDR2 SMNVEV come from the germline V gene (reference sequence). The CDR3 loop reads CASSLSGGDQETQYF. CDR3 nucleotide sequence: TGTGCCAGCAGTTTAAGTGGAGGAGATCAAGAGACCCAGTACTTC.

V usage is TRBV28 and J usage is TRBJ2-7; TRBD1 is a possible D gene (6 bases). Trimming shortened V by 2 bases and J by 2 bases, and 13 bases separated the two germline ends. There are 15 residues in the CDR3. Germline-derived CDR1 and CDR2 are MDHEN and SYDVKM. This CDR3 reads CASSLRGQFTYEQYF. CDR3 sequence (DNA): TGTGCCAGCAGTTTACGGGGACAATTTACCTACGAGCAGTACTTC.

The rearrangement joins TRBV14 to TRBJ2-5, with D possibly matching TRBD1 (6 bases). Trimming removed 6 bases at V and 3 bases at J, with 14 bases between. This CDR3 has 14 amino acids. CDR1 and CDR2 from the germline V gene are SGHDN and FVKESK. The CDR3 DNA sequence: TGTGCCAGCAGGCGTATACAGGGAGAAGAGACCCAGTACTTC. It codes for CASRRIQGEETQYF.

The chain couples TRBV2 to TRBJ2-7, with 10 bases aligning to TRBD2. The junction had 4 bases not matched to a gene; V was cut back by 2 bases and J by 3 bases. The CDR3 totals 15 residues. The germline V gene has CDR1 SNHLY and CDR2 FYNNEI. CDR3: CASSEIAGGYYEQYV. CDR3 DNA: TGTGCCAGCAGTGAAATAGCGGGAGGTTACTACGAGCAGTACGTC.

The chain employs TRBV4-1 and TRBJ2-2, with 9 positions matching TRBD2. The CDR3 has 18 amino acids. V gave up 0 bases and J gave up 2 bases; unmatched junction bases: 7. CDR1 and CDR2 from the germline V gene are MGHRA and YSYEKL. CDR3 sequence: CASSQDLVAGDNTGELFF. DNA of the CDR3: TGCGCCAGCAGCCAAGATCTAGTAGCGGGAGATAACACCGGGGAGCTGTTTTTT.

For the CDR3, the DNA is TGTGCCAGCAGTGAAACGCGCGATGGGCAGTACTTC. Translating it yields CASSETRDGQYF. This sequence joins TRBV6-1 and TRBJ2-7; D gene unclear. This CDR3 is built from 12 residues. Germline loops: CDR1 MNHNS, CDR2 SASEGT. The V end was cut by 2 bases, the J end by 9 bases, with 11 bases between.

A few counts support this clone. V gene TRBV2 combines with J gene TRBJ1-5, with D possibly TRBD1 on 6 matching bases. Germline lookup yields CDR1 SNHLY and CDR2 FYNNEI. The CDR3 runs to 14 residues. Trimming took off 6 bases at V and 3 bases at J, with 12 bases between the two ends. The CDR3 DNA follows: TGTGCCAGCAGCCGGGACACCCCCAATCAGCCCCAGCATTTT. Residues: CASSRDTPNQPQHF.

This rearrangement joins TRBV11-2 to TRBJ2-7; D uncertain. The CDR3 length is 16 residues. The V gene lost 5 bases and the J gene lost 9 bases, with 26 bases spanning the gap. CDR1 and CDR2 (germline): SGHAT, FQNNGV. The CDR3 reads CASSPGAESTYGGQYF. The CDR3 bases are TGTGCCAGCAGCCCCGGTGCGGAGTCCACATACGGCGGGCAGTACTTC.

CDR3 loop: CASSTQGNYGYTF. The DNA for the CDR3 is TGTGCCAGTAGTACACAGGGAAACTATGGCTACACCTTC. The chain carries TRBV19 and TRBJ1-2, with D possibly TRBD1 on 6 matching bases. CDR1 is LNHDA, CDR2 SQIVND, per germline (reference sequence). V was clipped by 4 bases and J by 2 bases, with 8 bases between them. CDR3 size: 13 residues.

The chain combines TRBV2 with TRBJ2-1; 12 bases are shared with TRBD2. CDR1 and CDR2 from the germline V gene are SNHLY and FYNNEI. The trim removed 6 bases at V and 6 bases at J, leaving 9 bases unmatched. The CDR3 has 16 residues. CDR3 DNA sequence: TGTGCCAGCAGAGACGGACTAGCGGGATACGGCAATGAGCAGTTCTTC. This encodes CASRDGLAGYGNEQFF.

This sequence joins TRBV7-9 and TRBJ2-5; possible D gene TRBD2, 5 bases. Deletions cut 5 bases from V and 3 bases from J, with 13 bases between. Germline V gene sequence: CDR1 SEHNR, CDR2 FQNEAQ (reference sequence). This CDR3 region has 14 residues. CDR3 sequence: CASSPTGAEETQYF. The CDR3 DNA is TGTGCCAGCAGCCCAACCGGAGCGGAAGAGACCCAGTACTTC.

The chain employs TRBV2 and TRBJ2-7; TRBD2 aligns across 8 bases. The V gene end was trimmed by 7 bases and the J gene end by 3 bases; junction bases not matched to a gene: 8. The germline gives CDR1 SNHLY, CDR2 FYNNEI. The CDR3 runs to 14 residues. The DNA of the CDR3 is TGTGCCAGCACCCGTCGGGGACTAGGCTACGAGCAGTACTTC. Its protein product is CASTRRGLGYEQYF.

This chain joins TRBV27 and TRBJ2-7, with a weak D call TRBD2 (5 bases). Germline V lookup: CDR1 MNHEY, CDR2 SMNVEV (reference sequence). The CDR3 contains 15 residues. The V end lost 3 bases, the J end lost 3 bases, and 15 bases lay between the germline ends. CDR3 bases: TGTGCCAGCAGTTTCCAGAGCGGACCCGACTACGAGCAGTACTTC. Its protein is CASSFQSGPDYEQYF.